Below are 31 T cell receptor beta chains sequenced from a single sample in a study of T cells in Graves' hyperthyroidism and ophthalmopathy. TCR beta CDR3 regions were amplified from RNA. The TCR CDR3 first-round RT-PCR relied on the HTBI primer set. TCRdb reprocessed the multiplex PCR reads via MiXCR and lists one record per CDR3 protein. The data show about 700,000 distinct CDR3 sequences, approximately 15% seen once. Sequenced sample: blood. The source is a woman under 30 with Graves' hyperthyroidism.

The V gene is TRBV27, the J gene TRBJ2-3; 12 nucleotides agree with TRBD1. The CDR3 runs to 16 residues. Germline V gene sequence: CDR1 MNHEY, CDR2 SMNVEV (reference sequence). Trimming took 4 bases from V and 5 from J; bases not matched to a gene: 7. CDR3 residues: CASSSSRDRGLDTQYF. Here the CDR3 DNA reads TGTGCCAGCAGTTCCTCCCGGGACAGGGGGCTAGATACGCAGTATTTT.

This clonotype was seen just once. The chain couples TRBV4-1 to TRBJ1-1; unclear D gene. The CDR3 runs to 14 residues. CDR1 is MGHRA and CDR2 is YSYEKL in the germline V gene. V was shortened by 1 base and J by 5 bases, with 11 bases between the two germline ends. CDR3 loop: CASSQVGGVTEAFF. DNA for the CDR3: TGCGCCAGCAGCCAAGTGGGTGGAGTTACTGAAGCTTTCTTT.

The rearrangement uses TRBV7-9 and TRBJ2-2, with D unresolved. V was cut by 4 bases and J by 3 bases, with 9 bases left in between. Germline CDR1 is SEHNR and CDR2 is FQNEAQ (reference sequence). The length of the CDR3 is 14 residues. CDR3 bases: TGTGCCAGCAGCTATCGGGTTGACACCGGGGAGCTGTTTTTT. It translates to CASSYRVDTGELFF. The variable domain in full, completed from reference TRBV7-9 and TRBJ2-2, reads DTGVSQNPRHKITKRGQNVTFRCDPISEHNRLYWYRQTLGQGPEFLTYFQNEAQLEKSRLLSDRFSAERPKGSFSTLEIQRTEQGDSAMYLCASSYRVDTGELFFGEGSRLTVL.

V gene TRBV24-1 combines with J gene TRBJ1-5, with D perhaps matching TRBD1 (5 bases). The germline gives CDR1 KGHDR, CDR2 SFDVKD. The CDR3 consists of 12 residues. Deletions cut 12 bases from V and 5 bases from J, with 13 bases between. The CDR3 loop reads CAPPGRHQPQHF. CDR3 DNA sequence: TGTGCCCCCCCGGGGCGTCATCAGCCCCAGCATTTT.

This clonotype appeared once. This chain joins TRBV5-6 and TRBJ2-2; 10 bases are a match to TRBD2. This CDR3 is 18 amino acids long. V shed 5 bases, J shed 6 bases, and the junction held 16 bases outside the gene matches. Germline assignment: CDR1 SGHDT and CDR2 YYEEEE. CDR3 sequence: CASSYRTSGKREAGELFF. The DNA of the CDR3 is TGTGCCAGCAGTTACCGTACTAGCGGGAAAAGAGAGGCCGGGGAGCTGTTTTTT.

At least ten counts were recorded for this clonotype. This chain's CDR3 is CASSPLFKLQSEAFF. The CDR3 DNA reads TGTGCCAGCTCACCATTGTTTAAGTTACAGTCTGAAGCTTTCTTT. The chain carries TRBV18 and TRBJ1-1; D is ambiguous. Germline CDR1 KGHSH, CDR2 LQKENI. The germline V and J ends were trimmed by 2 bases and 6 bases, with 16 bases remaining between them. The CDR3 has 15 amino acids.

The V and J genes are TRBV29-1 and TRBJ2-1; no reliable D call. Trimming removed 5 bases at V and 6 bases at J, with 17 bases between. Germline assignment: CDR1 SQVTM and CDR2 ANQGSEA. This CDR3 spans 14 amino acids. As DNA, the CDR3 is TGCAGCGTTTACTTTGAGGAGTCATCCAATGAGCAGTTCTTC. Its translation: CSVYFEESSNEQFF.

Ten or more counts support this clonotype. The chain combines TRBV28 with TRBJ1-5, with D possibly matching TRBD1 (5 bases). Germline values: CDR1 MDHEN, CDR2 SYDVKM. V was trimmed by 7 bases and J by 0 bases, leaving 13 bases between them. The CDR3 runs 15 residues. The CDR3 DNA follows: TGTGCCAGCAAATCGGGGGGGGATAGCAATCAGCCCCAGCATTTT. It specifies CASKSGGDSNQPQHF.

This clonotype was detected ten times or more. CDR3 coding DNA: TGTGCCAGCAGCCAAGCACGGCGACAAGGCTACACCTTC. Its translation: CASSQARRQGYTF. This sequence joins TRBV3-1 and TRBJ1-2; D is unresolved. The CDR3 covers 13 residues. V lost 1 base, J lost 8 bases, and 11 bases lay in between. Germline CDR1 LGHDT, CDR2 YNNKEL (reference sequence).

V usage is TRBV7-6 and J usage is TRBJ2-5; 8 bases align to TRBD2. J was trimmed by 4 bases and V by 5 bases; bases with no gene match: 24. The germline V gene encodes CDR1 SGHVS and CDR2 FNYEAQ. This CDR3 is 20 amino acids long. DNA for the CDR3: TGTGCCAGCAGCCAACTCACCGGGAGCAAGTATCTAACTAGCGGAGAGACCCAGTACTTC. Protein product: CASSQLTGSKYLTSGETQYF. The complete variable domain, with remaining parts taken from reference TRBV7-6 and TRBJ2-5, reads GAGVSQSPRYKVTKRGQDVALRCDPISGHVSLYWYRQALGQGPEFLTYFNYEAQQDKSGLPNDRFSAERPEGSISTLTIQRTEQRDSAMYRCASSQLTGSKYLTSGETQYFGPGTRLLVL.

This clonotype was counted ten times or more. CDR3 DNA sequence: TGTGCCAGCAGCTTAGTACCGACACGTAATCAGCCCCAGCATTTT. It yields the protein CASSLVPTRNQPQHF. J is TRBJ1-5 and V is TRBV7-8; D gene uncertain. The germline gives CDR1 SGHVS, CDR2 FQNEAQ. V was shortened by 1 base and J by 4 bases, with 11 bases between the two germline ends. The CDR3 has 15 residues. The whole variable domain, filled in from reference TRBV7-8 and TRBJ1-5, reads GAGVSQSPRYKVAKRGQDVALRCDPISGHVSLFWYQQALGQGPEFLTYFQNEAQLDKSGLPSDRFFAERPEGSVSTLKIQRTQQEDSAVYLCASSLVPTRNQPQHFGDGTRLSIL.

A note on this clonotype: The conserved phenylalanine or tryptophan normally closing the CDR3 is absent here, so this likely arose from a read error. The chain uses TRBV20-1 and TRBJ1-5; D perhaps matches TRBD1 (6 bases). V dropped 0 bases and J dropped 6 bases, with 9 bases sitting between them. This CDR3 region has 13 residues. Per the germline V gene, CDR1 is DFQATT and CDR2 is SNEGSKA (reference sequence). CDR3 sequence: CSARDLGGQPQHL. The CDR3 nucleotides are TGCAGTGCTAGAGATCTAGGGGGTCAGCCCCAGCATCTT.

Many counts were recorded for this clonotype. The J gene is TRBJ1-1, the V gene TRBV7-9; D unresolved. With 5 bases removed from V and 4 bases from J, the gap between germline ends came to 11 bases. In germline, CDR1 is SEHNR, CDR2 FQNEAQ (reference sequence). CDR3 length: 13 amino acids. The CDR3 DNA sequence: TGTGCCAGCAGCCAAAGGTCGGTCACTGAAGCTTTCTTT. Protein product: CASSQRSVTEAFF.

This clonotype has a handful of counts. The V and J genes are TRBV6-1 and TRBJ2-3; the D gene is possibly TRBD2 (6 bases). CDR1 MNHNS and CDR2 SASEGT come from the germline V gene. The V end was cut by 9 bases, the J end by 2 bases, with 15 bases between. The CDR3 covers 14 residues. CDR3 loop: CASSTGLYTDTQYF. Written as DNA, the CDR3 is TGTGCCAGTAGCACAGGACTATACACAGATACGCAGTATTTT.

This clonotype was detected only a few times. The J gene is TRBJ1-4, the V gene TRBV29-1; 8 nucleotides line up with TRBD1. The V segment lost 7 bases and the J segment 8 bases; nucleotides outside the gene matches: 9. Per germline, CDR1 SQVTM and CDR2 ANQGSEA. This CDR3 spans 13 amino acids. CDR3 nucleotide sequence: TGCAGCGCCGTTGGGACAGGAGGGGAAAAACTGTTTTTT. Protein sequence: CSAVGTGGEKLFF. Looking up the rest from reference TRBV29-1 and TRBJ1-4 gives the full variable domain: SAVISQKPSRDICQRGTSLTIQCQVDSQVTMMFWYRQQPGQSLTLIATANQGSEATYESGFVIDKFPISRPNLTFSTLTVSNMSPEDSSIYLCSAVGTGGEKLFFGSGTQLSVL.

This chain links TRBV27 with TRBJ2-5; a weak D match, TRBD1 (5 bases). CDR1 is MNHEY and CDR2 is SMNVEV in the germline V gene (reference sequence). The CDR3 spans 13 residues. V was clipped by 8 bases and J by 4 bases, with 14 bases between them. CDR3 amino acids: CASSLWGSETQYF. Here the CDR3 DNA reads TGTGCCAGCTCGCTTTGGGGCTCAGAGACCCAGTACTTC.

There are many counts of this clonotype. The chain is built from TRBV12-3 or TRBV12-4 and TRBJ2-5; 7 bases map to TRBD2. The CDR3 extends over 13 amino acids. The trim removed 9 bases at V and 5 bases at J, leaving 9 bases unmatched. CDR3 DNA sequence: TGTGCCAGTAAACGGGAGGTGGATGAGACCCAGTACTTC. This gives the protein CASKREVDETQYF.

J is TRBJ2-5 and V is TRBV29-1; D call uncertain. The CDR3 is made up of 12 amino acids. Between the trimmed V and J ends, which lost 4 bases and 1 base, there was a span of 7 bases. CDR1 is SQVTM, CDR2 ANQGSEA, per germline. CDR3 loop: CSVVPSQETQYF. The CDR3 DNA is TGCAGCGTTGTTCCCAGCCAAGAGACCCAGTACTTC.

The chain joins TRBV19 to TRBJ1-4; no clear D gene. The CDR3 spans 11 residues. CDR1 is LNHDA, CDR2 SQIVND, per germline (reference sequence). With 8 bases removed from V and 10 bases from J, the gap between germline ends came to 11 bases. CDR3 amino acids: CASWASGKLFF. CDR3 nucleotides: TGTGCCAGTTGGGCTAGTGGAAAACTGTTTTTT.

This clonotype was counted many times. The chain combines TRBV28 with TRBJ2-7; 7 bases fit TRBD2. The CDR3 contains 14 residues. Germline V gene sequence: CDR1 MDHEN, CDR2 SYDVKM. V lost 6 bases, J lost 3 bases, and 8 bases stayed unmatched. CDR3 loop: CASSRGDVVYEQYF. In nucleotides, the CDR3 is TGTGCCAGCAGCCGGGGGGACGTAGTCTACGAGCAGTACTTC.

This clonotype has at least ten counts. The genes are TRBV6-5 and TRBJ2-1, with D possibly TRBD1 on 5 matching bases. Germline lookup yields CDR1 MNHEY and CDR2 SVGAGI. Trimming took 0 bases from V and 6 from J, leaving 9 bases between them. The CDR3 is 14 amino acids. CDR3 amino acids: CASSYSGPINEQFF. CDR3 sequence (DNA): TGTGCCAGCAGTTACTCGGGGCCCATCAATGAGCAGTTCTTC.

This clonotype was counted ten times or more. V is TRBV6-1 and J is TRBJ1-2; no clear D. CDR3 length equals 15 residues. The ends were cut back, 8 bases at V and 0 bases at J, with 16 bases in the middle. Germline loops: CDR1 MNHNS, CDR2 SASEGT. The CDR3 DNA reads as TGTGCCAGCGCTGCAGTCTACTCATCTAACTATGGCTACACCTTC. It specifies CASAAVYSSNYGYTF.

This clonotype was picked up a small number of times. The chain couples TRBV5-6 to TRBJ1-2; D gene uncertain. V lost 5 bases, J lost 3 bases, and 11 bases lay in between. The germline V gene encodes CDR1 SGHDT and CDR2 YYEEEE. The CDR3 consists of 13 residues. This CDR3 reads CASRVWADYGYTF. In DNA form, the CDR3 reads TGTGCCAGCAGGGTGTGGGCGGACTATGGCTACACCTTC.

At least ten counts were recorded for this clonotype. This chain links TRBV6-2 or TRBV6-3 with TRBJ2-3; D is ambiguous. CDR1 is MNHEY, CDR2 SVGEGT, per germline. CDR3 length: 18 amino acids. V was shortened by 1 base and J by 2 bases, with 19 bases between the two germline ends. CDR3 protein: CASSYWPPGGTYTDTQYF. CDR3 nucleotides: TGTGCCAGCAGTTACTGGCCTCCTGGCGGCACTTACACAGATACGCAGTATTTT.

This clonotype came up many times. The J gene is TRBJ2-3, the V gene TRBV11-2; TRBD1 matches at 7 bases. CDR3 length: 13 residues. Trimming at V came to 8 bases and at J to 8 bases, leaving 10 bases not matched to a gene. CDR1 and CDR2 (germline): SGHAT, FQNNGV. The CDR3 sequence: CASQGQAQGTQYF. Written as DNA, the CDR3 is TGTGCCAGCCAAGGACAGGCCCAGGGTACGCAGTATTTT.

This clonotype was detected many times. The chain links TRBV6-1 to TRBJ2-1; 7 positions match TRBD1. J gave up 4 bases and V 5 bases, and 11 bases lay outside the gene matches. Germline CDR1 MNHNS, CDR2 SASEGT. The CDR3 totals 16 residues. CDR3: CASSYHLMGQYNEQFF. CDR3 nucleotide sequence: TGTGCCAGCAGTTATCACCTTATGGGACAGTACAATGAGCAGTTCTTC.

This clonotype was seen many times. The chain links TRBV3-1 to TRBJ2-3; D remains ambiguous. Germline V gene data show CDR1 as LGHDT and CDR2 as YNNKEL (reference sequence). The CDR3 is 11 amino acids. V was cut by 2 bases and J by 6 bases, with 3 bases left in between. DNA of the CDR3: TGTGCCAGCAGCCAATCTGATACGCAGTATTTT. Translated: CASSQSDTQYF.

This clonotype was seen a few times. The rearrangement joins TRBV29-1 to TRBJ2-5, with D unclear. This CDR3 spans 13 amino acids. The germline CDR1 and CDR2 sequences are SQVTM and ANQGSEA. Trimming removed 3 bases at V and 5 bases at J, with 13 bases between. CDR3 nucleotide sequence: TGCAGCGTTGATGGGTTGTCCGGGGAGACCCAGTACTTC. This sequence encodes CSVDGLSGETQYF. The variable domain in full, completed from reference TRBV29-1 and TRBJ2-5, reads SAVISQKPSRDICQRGTSLTIQCQVDSQVTMMFWYRQQPGQSLTLIATANQGSEATYESGFVIDKFPISRPNLTFSTLTVSNMSPEDSSIYLCSVDGLSGETQYFGPGTRLLVL.

This clonotype was seen repeatedly, ten times or more. The rearrangement links TRBV20-1 to TRBJ1-2; D remains unclear. Germline assignment: CDR1 DFQATT and CDR2 SNEGSKA (reference sequence). The ends were cut back, 3 bases at V and 10 bases at J, with 18 bases in the middle. This CDR3 has 13 residues. The CDR3 DNA follows: TGCAGTGCTAGTGCTTGGTCCTCTCATCTCTACACCTTC. Protein sequence: CSASAWSSHLYTF.

The table lists this clonotype with a few counts. The chain's CDR3 is CSVLDKSSYNEQFF. The CDR3 DNA follows: TGCAGCGTATTAGACAAAAGCTCCTACAATGAGCAGTTCTTC. The V call is TRBV29-1, the J call TRBJ2-1, with D unresolved. The V and J ends lost 6 bases and 0 bases respectively, with 12 bases between them. The CDR3 covers 14 residues. Germline CDR1 SQVTM, CDR2 ANQGSEA.

The chain carries TRBV4-2 and TRBJ1-1, with no clear D. Germline CDR1 is LGHNA and CDR2 is YNFKEQ. Trimming took 1 base from V and 10 from J, leaving 16 bases between them. This CDR3 has 14 amino acids. The CDR3 nucleotides read TGTGCCAGCAGCCAAGGAGGAGGAAATTTAACAGCTTTCTTT. Its protein product is CASSQGGGNLTAFF.